This entry features one T cell receptor beta chain sequence. Runs used v3.0 of the immunoSEQ assay and were done at survey level. Method: immunoSEQ multiplex PCR; TCRdb's copy keeps in-frame clones and lacks some. The sample records more than 15,000 clones, approximately 94% being singletons. This sample is drawn from a study of long-term antiretroviral therapy in people with HIV. The specimen was unsorted PBMCs, collected 6.4 years after starting antiretroviral therapy. This receptor was obtained from a woman aged 50 to 60 with HIV.

The DNA of the CDR3 is TGTGCCAGTAGTACAGGGGGGGATGAGCAGTTCTTC. It codes for CASSTGGDEQFF. The gene calls are TRBV19 and TRBJ2-1, with D perhaps matching TRBD1 or TRBD2 (7 bases each). From germline, CDR1 is LNHDA and CDR2 SQIVND (reference sequence). The CDR3 sequence is 12 residues long. V dropped 4 bases and J dropped 8 bases, with 9 bases sitting between them.